The T cell receptor (beta chain) under discussion was sequenced for a study of OX40 agonist ivuxolimab in advanced cancers. General study results and limits: Expanded peripheral T-cell antigen specificity went undetermined. Relative to CD4+ cells, CD8+ T cells on average had more expanded clones.

Sequencing was performed with immunoSEQ multiplex PCR; in TCRdb, only in-frame clones are kept and a portion is missing. The sample gives some 46,000 clones, 60% to 80% of which show up once; 3.9% is in the top ten. A remark on this clone: Its specificity is not known.

The V end was cut by 3 bases, the J end by 5 bases, with 14 bases between. The CDR3 has 15 residues. Germline CDR1 and CDR2: SSHAT and FNYEAQ (reference sequence). The TCR comes from an adult with an advanced solid tumor such as melanoma, head and neck, liver or kidney cancer. The source material was CD4+ or CD8+ T cells sorted from blood, sampled in a trial of the OX40 agonist ivuxolimab. This chain links TRBV7-7 with TRBJ2-1; D might be TRBD2 (6 bases). The DNA for the CDR3 is TGTGCCAGCAGCTTGTCGGGACTCTCAAACAATGAGCAGTTCTTC. As protein: CASSLSGLSNNEQFF.